These T cell receptor beta chains were read from a single sample in a study of blood T cell repertoires in COVID-19. Sequenced by immunoSEQ multiplex PCR; TCRdb stores in-frame clones only, minus some. The sample consists of around 130,000 clones, approximately 86% of them appearing once. The sequenced sample consisted of peripheral blood. The receptor set was obtained from a woman between 45 and 60 years old who had recovered from COVID-19. CDR3s include the opening cysteine and the closing phenylalanine or tryptophan. The size entry is marked missing in some rows and otherwise reads once, few, many or a size class.

clone size	V gene	J gene	CDR3 protein
-	TRBV14	TRBJ2-4	CASSQVGGAKNIQYF
-	TRBV12-3/TRBV12-4	TRBJ2-1	CASSLLLAGEQFF
many	TRBV7-3	TRBJ2-1	CASSRGTGEGYEQFF
-	TRBV12-3/TRBV12-4	TRBJ2-7	CASSIGASYEQYF
few	TRBV6-6	TRBJ1-1	CASSYTGNTEAFF
-	TRBV4-2	TRBJ2-7	CASSQGGSYEQYF
few	TRBV4-2	TRBJ2-1	CASSQDTRGRAAEQFF
-	TRBV27	TRBJ2-2	CASSVSQGRVGELFF
once	TRBV9	TRBJ1-3	CASSVEVAGNTIYF
-	TRBV7-3	TRBJ2-1	CASSLTGTRDYNEQFF
-	TRBV2	TRBJ2-2	CASTSDTGELFF
-	TRBV7-9	TRBJ2-7	CASSFTGTVYEQYF
-	TRBV7-2	TRBJ1-2	CASSLSLRTLYTF
-	TRBV27	TRBJ2-7	CASSRTGGEDYEQYF
-	TRBV18	TRBJ2-3	CASSPLLAGGVTDTQYF
few	TRBV7-3	TRBJ1-1	CASSLTIDTEAFF
once	TRBV5-8	TRBJ2-1	CASSLGSSYNEQFF
-	TRBV27	TRBJ1-5	CASSPRTGLSNQPQHF
-	TRBV9	TRBJ1-2	CASRPILNYGYTF
-	TRBV19	TRBJ1-5	CASRSARGQHSNQPQHF
-	TRBV7-2	TRBJ2-1	CASSLWAGGRIGYNEQFF
-	TRBV12-2	TRBJ2-3	CASRQVLVQARTDTQYF
-	TRBV5-1	TRBJ2-7	CASSLGAGPYEQYF
-	TRBV5-1	TRBJ2-7	CASSYTGGREQYF
-	TRBV14	TRBJ1-6	CASSQSGTGHNSPLHF
-	TRBV7-9	TRBJ1-2	CASSLAGLNYGYTF
-	TRBV19	TRBJ2-7	CASSNPETGGMMGSYEQYF
-	TRBV7-3	TRBJ2-3	CASSLKAGTDTQYF
once	TRBV9	TRBJ2-1	CASSVGATGYNEQFF
few	TRBV5-4	TRBJ2-7	CASSLSGMEQYF
-	TRBV24-1	TRBJ1-2	CATSDTRRGGIGYTF
-	TRBV6-5	TRBJ2-3	CTTAITDTQYF
-	TRBV7-3	TRBJ2-1	CASSPATGVYNEQFF
-	TRBV27	TRBJ1-6	CASRLGTGRSPLHF
-	TRBV11-2	TRBJ1-1	CASGPDRNTEAFF
once	TRBV5-1	TRBJ2-1	CASKVAGGAKLGYNEQFF
-	TRBV29-1	TRBJ1-2	CSVLQGANYGYTF
-	TRBV20-1	TRBJ2-5	CSASGLTEETQYF
-	TRBV29-1	TRBJ1-1	CSHRSAGRFEAFF
-	TRBV12-2	TRBJ1-1	CASRLKTGYTEAFF
few	TRBV10-2	TRBJ2-1	CASSEPYNEQFF
few	TRBV27	TRBJ2-7	CASREEGRTHYEQYF
many	TRBV30	TRBJ1-5	CAWSPLLNQPQHF
few	TRBV18	TRBJ1-6	CASSLQANSPLHF
-	TRBV3-1/TRBV3-2	TRBJ1-1	CASSQDGETEAFF
-	TRBV18	TRBJ2-1	CASSRRSQGQSYNEQFF
-	TRBV7-9	TRBJ1-5	CASSSLQGAGQPQHF
-	TRBV15	TRBJ2-1	CATSRTSGIPSEQFF
-	TRBV5-4	TRBJ1-2	CASSLGLDSHGYTF
-	TRBV9	TRBJ2-7	CASSASGAGEGEQYF
-	TRBV13	TRBJ2-1	CASSLNRDRGLF
-	TRBV2	TRBJ2-1	CASSEEDRVYNEQFF
-	TRBV7-9	TRBJ2-7	CASSLARDEQYF
-	TRBV11-3	TRBJ2-2	CASSLDYPTSGREDGELFF
-	TRBV7-2	TRBJ2-2	CASSLAGPNTGELFF
-	TRBV4-2	TRBJ2-5	CASSQGLSSGAQETQYF
few	TRBV5-6	TRBJ2-7	CASSFRQSEQYF
few	TRBV2	TRBJ1-2	CASSANLRGGYTF
-	TRBV10-2	TRBJ2-1	CASSGAGTRRVEQFF